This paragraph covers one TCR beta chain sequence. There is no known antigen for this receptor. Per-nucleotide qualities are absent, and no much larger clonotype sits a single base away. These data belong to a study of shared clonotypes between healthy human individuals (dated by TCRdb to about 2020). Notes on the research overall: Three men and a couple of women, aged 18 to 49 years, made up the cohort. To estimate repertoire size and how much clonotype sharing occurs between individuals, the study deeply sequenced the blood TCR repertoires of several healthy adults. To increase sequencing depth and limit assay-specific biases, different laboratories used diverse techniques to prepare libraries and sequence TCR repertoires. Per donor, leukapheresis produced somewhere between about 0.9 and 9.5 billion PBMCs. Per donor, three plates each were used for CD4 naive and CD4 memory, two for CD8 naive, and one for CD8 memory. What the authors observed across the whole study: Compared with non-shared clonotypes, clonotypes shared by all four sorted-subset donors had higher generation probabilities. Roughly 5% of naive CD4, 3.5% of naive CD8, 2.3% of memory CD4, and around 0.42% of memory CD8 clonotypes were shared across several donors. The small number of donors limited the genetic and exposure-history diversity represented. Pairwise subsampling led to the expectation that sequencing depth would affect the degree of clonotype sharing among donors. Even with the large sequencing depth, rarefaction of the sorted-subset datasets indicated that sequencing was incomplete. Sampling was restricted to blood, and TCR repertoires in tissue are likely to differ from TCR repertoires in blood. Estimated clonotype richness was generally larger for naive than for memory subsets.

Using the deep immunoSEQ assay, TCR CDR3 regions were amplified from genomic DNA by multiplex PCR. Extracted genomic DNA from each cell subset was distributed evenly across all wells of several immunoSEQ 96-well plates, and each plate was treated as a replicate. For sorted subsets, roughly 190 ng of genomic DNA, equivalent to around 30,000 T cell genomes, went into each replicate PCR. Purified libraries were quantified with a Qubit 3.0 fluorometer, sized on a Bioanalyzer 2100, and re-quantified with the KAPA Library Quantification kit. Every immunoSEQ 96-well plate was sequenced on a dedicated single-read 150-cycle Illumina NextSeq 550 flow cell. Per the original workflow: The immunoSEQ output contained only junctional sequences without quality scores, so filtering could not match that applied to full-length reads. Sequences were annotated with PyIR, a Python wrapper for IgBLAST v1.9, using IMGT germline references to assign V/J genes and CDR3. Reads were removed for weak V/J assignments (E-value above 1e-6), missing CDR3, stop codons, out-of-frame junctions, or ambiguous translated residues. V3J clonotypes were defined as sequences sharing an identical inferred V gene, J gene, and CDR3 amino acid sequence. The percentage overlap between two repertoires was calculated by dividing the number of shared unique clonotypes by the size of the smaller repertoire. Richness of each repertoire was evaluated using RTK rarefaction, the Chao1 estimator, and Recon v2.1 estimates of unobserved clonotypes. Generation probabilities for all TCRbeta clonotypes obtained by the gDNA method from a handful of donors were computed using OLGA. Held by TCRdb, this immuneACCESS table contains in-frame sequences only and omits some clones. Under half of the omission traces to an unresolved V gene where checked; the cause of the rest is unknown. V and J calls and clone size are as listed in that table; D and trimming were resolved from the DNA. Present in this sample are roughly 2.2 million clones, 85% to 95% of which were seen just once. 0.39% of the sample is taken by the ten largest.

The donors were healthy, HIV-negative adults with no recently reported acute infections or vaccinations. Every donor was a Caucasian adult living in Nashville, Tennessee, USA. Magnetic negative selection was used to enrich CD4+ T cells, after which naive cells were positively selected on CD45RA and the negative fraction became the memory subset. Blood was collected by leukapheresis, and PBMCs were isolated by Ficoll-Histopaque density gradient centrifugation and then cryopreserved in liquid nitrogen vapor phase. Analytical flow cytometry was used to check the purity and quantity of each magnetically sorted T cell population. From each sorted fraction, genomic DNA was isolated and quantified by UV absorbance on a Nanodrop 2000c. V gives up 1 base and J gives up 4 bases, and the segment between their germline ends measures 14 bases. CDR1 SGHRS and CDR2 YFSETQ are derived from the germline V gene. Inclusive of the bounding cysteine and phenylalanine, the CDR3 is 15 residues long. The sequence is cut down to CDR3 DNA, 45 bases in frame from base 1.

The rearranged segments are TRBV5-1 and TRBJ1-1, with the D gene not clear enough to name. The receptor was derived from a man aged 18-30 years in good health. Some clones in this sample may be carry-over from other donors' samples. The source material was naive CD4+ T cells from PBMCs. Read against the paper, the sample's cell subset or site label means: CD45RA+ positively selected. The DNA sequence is TGCGCCAGCAGCTTGTCGGCCTCTTGGAGCACTGAAGCTTTCTTT. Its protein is CASSLSASWSTEAFF.